What follows are 23 T cell receptor beta chains derived from one specimen sequenced in a study of regulatory T cells in long-lasting Graves disease. Documented time point: newly diagnosed GD, antithyroid drugs for less than 3 months. Extracted PBMC RNA gave rise to the TCR library. Arm-PCR of CDR3 regions and iRepertoire HTBI primers were used to build TCR beta libraries. TCRdb fed the multiplex PCR reads into MiXCR, producing one record per CDR3 protein. The repertoire holds roughly 420,000 distinct CDR3 sequences, roughly 17% seen once, with about 10% in the top ten. The same data also contributed to another study, on T cells in Graves' hyperthyroidism and ophthalmopathy.

Here the sequenced sample was peripheral blood mononuclear cells (PBMCs), taken at new diagnosis, from a patient treated with antithyroid drugs. The receptors come from a woman aged 25 to 39 with Graves disease.

The genes are TRBV5-5 and TRBJ2-1; 16 nucleotides align to TRBD2. Trimming cost V 0 bases and J 8 bases; bases outside gene matches: 11. This CDR3 is 19 amino acids long. CDR1 and CDR2 from the germline V gene are SGHKS and YYEKEE (reference sequence). The CDR3 sequence is CASSLVLFGTSGREDEQFF. DNA for the CDR3: TGTGCCAGCAGCTTGGTCCTGTTCGGGACTAGCGGGAGGGAAGATGAGCAGTTCTTC. Full variable domain (missing parts from reference TRBV5-5 and TRBJ2-1): DAGVTQSPTHLIKTRGQQVTLRCSPISGHKSVSWYQQVLGQGPQFIFQYYEKEERGRGNFPDRFSARQFPNYSSELNVNALLLGDSALYLCASSLVLFGTSGREDEQFFGPGTRLTVL.

This clonotype appeared a few times. The genes are TRBV30 and TRBJ2-1, with 8 nucleotides matching TRBD1. CDR3 length: 16 amino acids. Germline V gives CDR1 GTSNPN, CDR2 SVGIG (reference sequence). V lost 4 bases and J lost 7; bases outside the gene matches: 15. CDR3 bases: TGTGCCTGGACCAATTATCGGCAGGGGGCAGGTAATGAGCAGTTCTTC. Encoded protein: CAWTNYRQGAGNEQFF.

About this clonotype: A much larger clone differs from this one at a single base, so this may be a read error. This sequence joins TRBV20-1 and TRBJ1-5; a weak D match, TRBD1 (6 bases). Germline values: CDR1 DFQATT, CDR2 SNEGSKA (reference sequence). The CDR3 runs 15 residues. The CDR3 nucleotides are TGCGGTGCTAGATCTCAGGGGCATGGCAATCAGCCCCAGCATTTT. Protein product: CGARSQGHGNQPQHF.

The gene calls are TRBV29-1 and TRBJ2-1, with 7 bases that match TRBD1. This CDR3 is 14 amino acids long. CDR1 and CDR2 from the germline V gene are SQVTM and ANQGSEA. J was trimmed by 2 bases and V by 6 bases; bases with no gene match: 7. As DNA, the CDR3 is TGCAGCGTCGTACAGGGGTCGGCCTACAATGAGCAGTTCTTC. Translated, it gives CSVVQGSAYNEQFF.

Ten or more counts support this clonotype. The chain carries TRBV27 and TRBJ2-7; the match to TRBD2 covers 11 bases. Germline lookup yields CDR1 MNHEY and CDR2 SMNVEV (reference sequence). This CDR3 spans 17 amino acids. The ends lost 6 bases at V and 3 bases at J; junction bases unmatched: 13. This chain's CDR3 is CASSHGTSGFRVYEQYF. CDR3 bases: TGTGCCAGCAGCCACGGGACTAGCGGATTCCGGGTCTACGAGCAGTACTTC.

The V gene is TRBV6-1, the J gene TRBJ2-1, with 9 bases matching TRBD2. Germline CDR1 MNHNS, CDR2 SASEGT. V gave up 6 bases and J gave up 11 bases; unmatched junction bases: 17. The CDR3 covers 16 residues. The CDR3 protein is CASRARSGSGGMQQFF. CDR3 coding DNA: TGTGCCAGCAGAGCCCGTAGCGGGAGTGGCGGGATGCAGCAGTTCTTC.

This clonotype was observed at least ten times. The chain combines TRBV27 with TRBJ2-7; possible D gene TRBD2, 6 bases. CDR1 and CDR2 from the germline V gene are MNHEY and SMNVEV (reference sequence). This CDR3 contains 13 residues. V was pared by 5 bases and J by 11 bases, with 19 bases between. CDR3 residues: CASSPLGGILKYF. The CDR3 nucleotides read TGTGCCAGCAGTCCACTGGGCGGGATCTTAAAGTACTTC.

This rearrangement joins TRBV28 to TRBJ2-1; perhaps TRBD2 as D (7 bases). CDR1 MDHEN and CDR2 SYDVKM come from the germline V gene. V was clipped by 8 bases and J by 3 bases, with 14 bases between them. The CDR3 totals 14 residues. CDR3 sequence: CASRRGGGYNEQFF. The DNA of the CDR3 is TGTGCCAGCCGCCGGGGAGGGGGCTACAATGAGCAGTTCTTC.

This clonotype was observed at least ten times. The V gene is TRBV3-1, the J gene TRBJ2-1, with 10 bases matching TRBD2. The CDR3 covers 15 residues. CDR1 is LGHDT, CDR2 YNNKEL, per germline (reference sequence). The J segment lost 9 bases and the V segment lost 4 bases, leaving 9 bases of the junction unmatched. This CDR3 is CASSLYSGREGEQFF. The CDR3 nucleotides are TGTGCCAGCAGCCTTTACAGCGGGAGGGAGGGTGAGCAGTTCTTC.

This clonotype was counted a few times. V gene TRBV14 combines with J gene TRBJ2-5; no definite D call. The CDR3 spans 16 residues. V was trimmed by 0 bases and J by 5 bases, leaving 16 bases between them. The germline gives CDR1 SGHDN, CDR2 FVKESK. The CDR3 reads CASSQDQSSGWETQYF. The CDR3 nucleotides read TGTGCCAGCAGCCAAGATCAATCGTCCGGGTGGGAGACCCAGTACTTC.

The sample holds one count of this clonotype. The V gene is TRBV7-9, the J gene TRBJ2-1; the D is unclear. Germline V lookup: CDR1 SEHNR, CDR2 FQNEAQ (reference sequence). V was cut by 1 base and J by 7 bases, with 11 bases left in between. The length of the CDR3 is 14 residues. The CDR3 loop reads CASSLGVLLNEQFF. The CDR3 region has the DNA TGTGCCAGCAGCTTAGGGGTACTATTGAATGAGCAGTTCTTC.

This clonotype was recorded a few times. The chain joins TRBV13 to TRBJ2-1; 13 bases line up with TRBD2. Per the germline V gene, CDR1 is PRHDT and CDR2 is FYEKMQ (reference sequence). The CDR3 length is 18 residues. The V segment lost 6 bases and the J segment 8 bases; nucleotides outside the gene matches: 16. CDR3 sequence reads: CASRVALAGGGVEDEQFF. The DNA for the CDR3 is TGTGCCAGCAGGGTGGCACTAGCGGGAGGGGGTGTGGAGGATGAGCAGTTCTTC.

This clonotype was seen a few times. CDR3 region: CASSTNRGGTGELFF. Here the CDR3 DNA reads TGTGCCAGTAGTACAAACAGGGGCGGCACCGGGGAGCTGTTTTTT. This chain connects TRBV19 to TRBJ2-2; 7 nucleotides align to TRBD1. The CDR3 has 15 residues. Germline-derived CDR1 and CDR2 are LNHDA and SQIVND (reference sequence). Trimming removed 4 bases from V and 4 bases from J; junction bases left unmatched: 6. The full variable domain, with the rest looked up from reference TRBV19 and TRBJ2-2, is DGGITQSPKYLFRKEGQNVTLSCEQNLNHDAMYWYRQDPGQGLRLIYYSQIVNDFQKGDIAEGYSVSREKKESFPLTVTSAQKNPTAFYLCASSTNRGGTGELFFGEGSRLTVL.

Points on this clonotype: Since a much larger clone is just one base distant, this may be a read error. The chain has TRBV12-3 or TRBV12-4 and TRBJ2-3, with D hard to call. The CDR3 is 16 amino acids. The CDR3 reads CASSPIALSSTYTQYF. As DNA, the CDR3 is TGTGCCAGCAGCCCTATAGCCCTCAGCAGCACATATACGCAGTATTTT.

This clonotype was counted ten times or more. The chain uses TRBV11-2 and TRBJ2-1, with unresolved D. The V and J ends lost 1 base and 4 bases respectively, with 11 bases between them. The germline V gene has CDR1 SGHAT and CDR2 FQNNGV. CDR3 length equals 15 residues. The CDR3 DNA reads TGTGCCAGCAGCTTAGGGTCGTACCAATACAATGAGCAGTTCTTC. Its protein product is CASSLGSYQYNEQFF.

Many counts were recorded for this clonotype. V usage is TRBV11-2 and J usage is TRBJ1-1; TRBD1 is a possible D gene (5 bases). Germline CDR1 SGHAT, CDR2 FQNNGV. Trimming left V 0 bases short and J 1 base short, with 12 bases between. This CDR3 has 16 amino acids. CDR3 nucleotides: TGTGCCAGCAGCTTAGATCCGGGGGGAAGGAACACTGAAGCTTTCTTT. Translation: CASSLDPGGRNTEAFF.

This clonotype was seen at least ten times. The chain joins TRBV16 to TRBJ2-7, with D perhaps matching TRBD1 (5 bases). Trimming took 0 bases from V and 3 from J, leaving 15 bases between them. CDR3 size: 16 residues. The germline CDR1 and CDR2 sequences are KGHSY and FQNENV. The CDR3 sequence: CASSQSWKTGLYEQYF. The CDR3 DNA is TGTGCCAGCAGCCAATCGTGGAAAACAGGTCTCTACGAGCAGTACTTC.

The table lists this clonotype with many counts. The chain recombines TRBV20-1 with TRBJ1-6, with 10 bases fitting TRBD1. CDR1 and CDR2 from the germline V gene are DFQATT and SNEGSKA (reference sequence). This CDR3 is 14 amino acids long. With V trimmed by 2 bases and J by 10 bases, 5 bases remained unmatched. This chain's CDR3 is CSARRDRGGSPLHF. The DNA for the CDR3 is TGCAGTGCTAGAAGGGACAGGGGAGGCTCACCCCTCCACTTT.

CDR3 amino acids: CASSMQGNQPQHF. For the CDR3, the DNA is TGTGCCAGTAGTATGCAGGGGAATCAGCCCCAGCATTTT. The chain is built from TRBV19 and TRBJ1-5; possibly TRBD1 for D (6 bases). V lost 3 bases to trimming and J lost 4 bases, with 7 bases between them. This CDR3 has 13 amino acids. Germline CDR1 LNHDA, CDR2 SQIVND (reference sequence).

The chain uses TRBV7-2 and TRBJ2-2; D remains ambiguous. The CDR3 contains 15 residues. Germline V gives CDR1 SGHTA, CDR2 FQGNSA. Trimming cost V 7 bases and J 6 bases, with 18 bases left between them. The CDR3 is CASTGGISAAGELFF. In nucleotides, the CDR3 is TGTGCCAGCACCGGTGGGATCAGCGCGGCCGGGGAGCTGTTTTTT.

V gene TRBV5-4 combines with J gene TRBJ2-6; D gene uncertain. The CDR3 totals 16 residues. Trimming stripped 1 base from V and 0 bases from J, with 8 bases between. CDR1 SGHNT and CDR2 YYREEE come from the germline V gene (reference sequence). CDR3 coding DNA: TGTGCCAGCAGCTTGTCGTGGGGCTCTGGGGCCAACGTCCTGACTTTC. Translating it yields CASSLSWGSGANVLTF.

This clonotype occurred many times. The rearrangement links TRBV20-1 to TRBJ2-3; a weak D match, TRBD2 (5 bases). The V end lost 6 bases, the J end lost 5 bases, and 12 bases lay between the germline ends. Germline CDR1 reads DFQATT; CDR2 reads SNEGSKA (reference sequence). The length of the CDR3 is 12 residues. CDR3 amino acids: CSAKDGKDTQYF. The CDR3 nucleotides read TGCAGTGCGAAAGACGGGAAAGATACGCAGTATTTT.

At least ten counts were recorded for this clonotype. The chain uses TRBV7-9 and TRBJ2-1; 11 positions match TRBD2. This CDR3 comprises 19 residues. Trimming at V came to 2 bases and at J to 2 bases, leaving 11 bases not matched to a gene. Germline CDR1 is SEHNR and CDR2 is FQNEAQ (reference sequence). CDR3 nucleotide sequence: TGTGCCAGCAGCTTACCGTTCACTAGCGGGAGTGGGACCTACAATGAGCAGTTCTTC. As protein: CASSLPFTSGSGTYNEQFF.